This TCR beta chain originates from a study of circulating CD8 cells and anti-PD-1 response in melanoma. Study-wide points: Patients included both untreated and previously treated individuals. No tumor material was available, so peptide assays assessed reactivity. Published repertoire comparisons used only baseline and M1 samples from a small cohort with few responders.

Each library started from about 15 ng of total RNA using the QIAseq Immune Repertoire TCR panel. TCRdb reprocessed the reads with MiXCR, giving one entry per CDR3 protein. The sample lists approximately 610 distinct CDR3 sequences, roughly 6% seen once, with about 15% in the top ten. Four subsets defined by PD-1 and/or TIGIT were sorted from live CD3+CD8+TCRalphabeta+ cells. This clonotype is judged large (0.1 to 1%). Antigen unknown. CDR3 length: 13 residues. In germline, CDR1 is LGHNA, CDR2 YSLEER. The V end was cut by 0 bases, the J end by 10 bases, with 10 bases between. Material: CD8+ T cells from PBMCs, obtained at baseline or after one month of anti-PD-1 therapy (not recorded which). The TCR was taken from a human donor with melanoma. V and J are TRBV4-3 and TRBJ2-1; D gene unclear. In nucleotides, the CDR3 is TGCGCCAGCAGCCAAGAAGGGTGGGAAGAGCAGTTCTTC. As protein: CASSQEGWEEQFF.